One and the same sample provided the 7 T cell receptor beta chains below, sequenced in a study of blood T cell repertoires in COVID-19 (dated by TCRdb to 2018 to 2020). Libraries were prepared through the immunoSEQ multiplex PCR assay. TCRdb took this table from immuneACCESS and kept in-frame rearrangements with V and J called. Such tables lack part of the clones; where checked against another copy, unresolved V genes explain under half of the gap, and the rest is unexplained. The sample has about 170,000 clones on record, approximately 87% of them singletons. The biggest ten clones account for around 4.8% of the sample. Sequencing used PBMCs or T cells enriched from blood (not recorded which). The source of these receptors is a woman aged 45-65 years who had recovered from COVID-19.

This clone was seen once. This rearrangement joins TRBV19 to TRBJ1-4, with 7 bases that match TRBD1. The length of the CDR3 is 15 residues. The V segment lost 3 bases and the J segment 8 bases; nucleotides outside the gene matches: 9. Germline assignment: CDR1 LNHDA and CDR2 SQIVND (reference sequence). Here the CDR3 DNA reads TGTGCCAGTAGTATTGGGGGGACAGTTAAAGAAAAACTGTTTTTT. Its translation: CASSIGGTVKEKLFF.

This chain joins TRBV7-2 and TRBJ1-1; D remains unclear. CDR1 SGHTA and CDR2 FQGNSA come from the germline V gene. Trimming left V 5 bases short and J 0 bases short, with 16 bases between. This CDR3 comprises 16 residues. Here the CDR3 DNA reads TGTGCCAGCAGCCCGATGGGAGCAGGACTGAACACTGAAGCTTTCTTT. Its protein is CASSPMGAGLNTEAFF.

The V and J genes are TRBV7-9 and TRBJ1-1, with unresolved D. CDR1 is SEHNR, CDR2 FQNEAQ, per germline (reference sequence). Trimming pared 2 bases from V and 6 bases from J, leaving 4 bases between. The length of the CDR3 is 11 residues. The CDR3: CASSLYSEAFF. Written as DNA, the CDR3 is TGTGCCAGCAGCTTATATTCTGAAGCTTTCTTT.

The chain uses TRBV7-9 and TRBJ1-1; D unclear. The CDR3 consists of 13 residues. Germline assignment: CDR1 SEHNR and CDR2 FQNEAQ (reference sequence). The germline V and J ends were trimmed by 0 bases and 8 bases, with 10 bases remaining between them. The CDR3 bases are TGTGCCAGCAGCTTAGCTCAGACTCACGAAGCTTTCTTT. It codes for CASSLAQTHEAFF. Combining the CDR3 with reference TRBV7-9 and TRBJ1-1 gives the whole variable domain DTGVSQNPRHKITKRGQNVTFRCDPISEHNRLYWYRQTLGQGPEFLTYFQNEAQLEKSRLLSDRFSAERPKGSFSTLEIQRTEQGDSAMYLCASSLAQTHEAFFGQGTRLTVV.

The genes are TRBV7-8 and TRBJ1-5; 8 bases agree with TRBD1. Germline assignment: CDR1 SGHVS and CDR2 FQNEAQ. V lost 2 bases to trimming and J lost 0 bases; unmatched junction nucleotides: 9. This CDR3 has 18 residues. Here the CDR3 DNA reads TGTGCCAGCAGCTTAACCCACAGGGGGAAGACTAGCAATCAGCCCCAGCATTTT. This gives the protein CASSLTHRGKTSNQPQHF.

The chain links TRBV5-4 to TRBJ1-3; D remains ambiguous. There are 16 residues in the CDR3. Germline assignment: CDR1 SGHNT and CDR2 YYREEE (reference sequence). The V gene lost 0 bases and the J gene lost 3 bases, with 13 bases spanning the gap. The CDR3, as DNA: TGTGCCAGCAGCTTGGTTGCCGAGGAAGGTGGAAACACCATATATTTT. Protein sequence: CASSLVAEEGGNTIYF.

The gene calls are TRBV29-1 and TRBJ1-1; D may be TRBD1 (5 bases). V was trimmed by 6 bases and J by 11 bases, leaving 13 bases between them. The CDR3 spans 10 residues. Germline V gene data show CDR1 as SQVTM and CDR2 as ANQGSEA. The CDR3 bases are TGCAGCGTGGCGGGACTAGAGGCTTTCTTT. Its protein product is CSVAGLEAFF.